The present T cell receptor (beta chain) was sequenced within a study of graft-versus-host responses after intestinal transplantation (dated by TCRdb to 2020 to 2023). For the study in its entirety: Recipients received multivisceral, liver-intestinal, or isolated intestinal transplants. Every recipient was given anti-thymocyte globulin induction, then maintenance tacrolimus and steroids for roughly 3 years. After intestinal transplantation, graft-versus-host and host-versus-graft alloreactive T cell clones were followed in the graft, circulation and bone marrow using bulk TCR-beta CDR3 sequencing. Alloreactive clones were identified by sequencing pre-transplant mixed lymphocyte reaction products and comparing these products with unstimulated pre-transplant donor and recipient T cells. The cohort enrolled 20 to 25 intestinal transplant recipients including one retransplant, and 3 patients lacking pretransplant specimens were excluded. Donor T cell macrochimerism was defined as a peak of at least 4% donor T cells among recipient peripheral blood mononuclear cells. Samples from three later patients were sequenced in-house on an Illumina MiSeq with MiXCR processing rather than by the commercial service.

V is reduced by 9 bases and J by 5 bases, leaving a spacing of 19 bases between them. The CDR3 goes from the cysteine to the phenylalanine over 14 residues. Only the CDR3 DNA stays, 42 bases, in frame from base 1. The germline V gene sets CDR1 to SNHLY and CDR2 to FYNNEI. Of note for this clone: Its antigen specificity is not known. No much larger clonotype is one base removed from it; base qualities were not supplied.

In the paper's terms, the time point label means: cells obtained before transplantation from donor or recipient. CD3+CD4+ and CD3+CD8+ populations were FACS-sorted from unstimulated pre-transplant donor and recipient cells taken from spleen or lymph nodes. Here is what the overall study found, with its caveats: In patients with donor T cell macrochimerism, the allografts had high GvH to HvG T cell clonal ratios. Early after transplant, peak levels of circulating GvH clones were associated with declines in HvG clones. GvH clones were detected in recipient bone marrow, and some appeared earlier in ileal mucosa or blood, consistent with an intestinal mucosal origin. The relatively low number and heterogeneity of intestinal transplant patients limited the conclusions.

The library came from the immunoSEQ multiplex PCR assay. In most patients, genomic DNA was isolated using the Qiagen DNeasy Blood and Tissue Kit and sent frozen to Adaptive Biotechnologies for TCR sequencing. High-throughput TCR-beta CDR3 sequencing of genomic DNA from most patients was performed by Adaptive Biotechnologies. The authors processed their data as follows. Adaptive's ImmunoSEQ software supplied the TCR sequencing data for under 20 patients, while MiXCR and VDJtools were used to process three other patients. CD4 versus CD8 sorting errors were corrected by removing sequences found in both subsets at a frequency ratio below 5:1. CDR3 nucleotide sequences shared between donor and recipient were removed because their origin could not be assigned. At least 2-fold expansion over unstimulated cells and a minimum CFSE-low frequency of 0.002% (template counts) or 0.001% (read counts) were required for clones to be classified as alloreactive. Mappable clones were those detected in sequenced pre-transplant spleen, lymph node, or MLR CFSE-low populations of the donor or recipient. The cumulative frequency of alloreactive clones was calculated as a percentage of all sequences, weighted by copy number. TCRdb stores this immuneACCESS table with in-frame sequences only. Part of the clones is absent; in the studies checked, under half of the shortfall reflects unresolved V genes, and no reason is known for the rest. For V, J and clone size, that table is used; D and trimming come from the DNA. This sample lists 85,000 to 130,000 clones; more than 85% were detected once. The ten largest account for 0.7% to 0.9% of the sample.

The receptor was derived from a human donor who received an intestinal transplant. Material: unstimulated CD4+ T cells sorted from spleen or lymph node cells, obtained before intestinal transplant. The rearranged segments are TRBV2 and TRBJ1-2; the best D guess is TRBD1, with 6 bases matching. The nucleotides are TGTGCCAGTTACGCGTGGTCCAGGGGATATGGCTACACCTTC. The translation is CASYAWSRGYGYTF.